The 10 T cell receptor beta chains listed next were all sequenced from one sample in a study of vaccination and CD4 T cells after COVID-19 (dated by TCRdb to 2021 to 2024). The treatment or condition label, read with the paper, signifies: approximately 9-day PBMC culture with coronavirus spike peptide pools or control peptides (ViraFEST assay). Libraries were prepared through PCR. The instrument given in TCRdb is Illumina iSeq 100. At the Johns Hopkins FTIC core, DNA from the cultured CD4+ T cells underwent TCR sequencing with the Oncomine TCR Beta short-read assay. The public reads were quality trimmed at Q25 with fastp and then assembled into clones with MiXCR by TCRdb, keeping productive beta chains. Duplicate CDR3 protein sequences are folded into a single record with the most common DNA and genes. The sample table holds 6,500 to 7,500 distinct CDR3 sequences, of which roughly 67% were seen once. 25% to 30% of the sample goes to the ten largest clones.

These receptors are not linked to any known antigen. Sample: CD4+ T cells from blood, cultured in vitro. These receptors all come from a human donor who had recovered from COVID-19.

Of note for this clonotype: A read error may produce the germline difference seen at one junction end. The chain recombines TRBV24-1 with TRBJ2-3; D is perhaps TRBD1 or TRBD2 (6 bases each). The length of the CDR3 is 10 residues. Germline V lookup: CDR1 KGHDR, CDR2 SFDVKD. The CDR3 DNA reads as TGTGCCACCAGGGGGGACTGGACAGTATTT. This encodes CATRGDWTVF.

The chain combines TRBV27 with TRBJ1-1; D not certain. The CDR3 is 17 amino acids. Germline lookup yields CDR1 MNHEY and CDR2 SMNVEV (reference sequence). V gave up 3 bases and J gave up 4 bases, with 21 bases separating them. For the CDR3, the DNA is TGTGCCAGCAGTTTCGGGCAGCGGGGAGGCGTGGGCACTGAAGCTTTCTTT. Its protein is CASSFGQRGGVGTEAFF.

The chain couples TRBV20-1 to TRBJ2-3, with TRBD2 identical over 9 bases. Per the germline V gene, CDR1 is DFQATT and CDR2 is SNEGSKA (reference sequence). The trim removed 1 base at V and 10 bases at J, leaving 12 bases unmatched. This CDR3 is 15 amino acids long. CDR3 in DNA: TGCAGTGCTAGAGCCGCGGGACTAGCCGTTTTAGCGCAGTATTTT. Amino acid sequence: CSARAAGLAVLAQYF.

The rearrangement links TRBV20-1 to TRBJ2-7; 8 nucleotides agree with TRBD2. There are 15 residues in the CDR3. CDR1 and CDR2 (germline): DFQATT, SNEGSKA (reference sequence). V lost 0 bases to trimming and J lost 3 bases; unmatched junction nucleotides: 7. CDR3 nucleotide sequence: TGCAGTGCTAGAGATCCCCGGGGGGGGCTCTACGAGCAGTACTTC. Translation gives CSARDPRGGLYEQYF.

This clonotype was observed a few times. V and J are TRBV7-6 and TRBJ2-5, with 8 bases identical to TRBD1. J gave up 1 base and V 5 bases, and 3 bases lay outside the gene matches. Germline loops: CDR1 SGHVS, CDR2 FNYEAQ. This CDR3 contains 14 residues. CDR3 DNA sequence: TGTGCCAGCAGCATAACAGGGGGCCAAGAGACCCAGTACTTC. Translated, it gives CASSITGGQETQYF.

This clonotype came up a few times. The chain has TRBV6-2 or TRBV6-3 and TRBJ1-5; D gene unclear. CDR3 length: 12 residues. Germline V gene data show CDR1 as MNHEY and CDR2 as SVGEGT. The V gene lost 7 bases and the J gene lost 5 bases, with 9 bases spanning the gap. The CDR3 DNA follows: TGTGCCAGCACCGACGGGTATCAGCCCCAGCATTTT. Translation: CASTDGYQPQHF.

This rearrangement joins TRBV20-1 to TRBJ1-5, with D tentatively TRBD1 (6 bases). With 6 bases removed from V and 0 bases from J, the gap between germline ends came to 12 bases. The CDR3 length is 14 residues. Germline loops: CDR1 DFQATT, CDR2 SNEGSKA (reference sequence). The CDR3 is CSAPDSNSNQPQHF. Written as DNA, the CDR3 is TGCAGTGCGCCGGACAGCAATAGCAATCAGCCCCAGCATTTT.

There are a few counts of this clonotype. The chain joins TRBV4-3 to TRBJ1-3; no definite D call. The CDR3 loop spans 14 amino acids. Germline V gene sequence: CDR1 LGHNA, CDR2 YSLEER. The V gene lost 6 bases and the J gene lost 0 bases, with 9 bases spanning the gap. CDR3 in amino acids: CASSWGPSGNTIYF. The CDR3 DNA reads as TGCGCCAGCAGTTGGGGTCCCTCTGGAAACACCATATATTTT.

The J gene is TRBJ1-1, the V gene TRBV2; D perhaps matches TRBD1 (5 bases). Germline CDR1 is SNHLY and CDR2 is FYNNEI. The CDR3 length is 17 residues. Trimming removed 4 bases at V and 4 bases at J, with 22 bases between. CDR3 in amino acids: CASSVEATVKGVTEAFF. The CDR3 coding sequence is TGTGCCAGCAGTGTGGAGGCGACAGTCAAGGGAGTCACTGAAGCTTTCTTT. Filled out from reference TRBV2 and TRBJ1-1, the complete variable domain reads EPEVTQTPSHQVTQMGQEVILRCVPISNHLYFYWYRQILGQKVEFLVSFYNNEISEKSEIFDDQFSVERPDGSNFTLKIRSTKLEDSAMYFCASSVEATVKGVTEAFFGQGTRLTVV.

The CDR3 DNA is TGCAGCGTTGAGCGGACTACCAGCACAGATACGCAGTATTTT. This translates into CSVERTTSTDTQYF. The chain recombines TRBV29-1 with TRBJ2-3; TRBD2 might be the D (6 bases). Germline V CDR1 and CDR2: SQVTM, ANQGSEA. This CDR3 has 14 amino acids. Trimming cost V 3 bases and J 0 bases, with 10 bases left between them.